The present TCR beta chain was sequenced within a study of OX40 agonist ivuxolimab in advanced cancers. Produced via immunoSEQ multiplex PCR; TCRdb's table is partial and in-frame only. The table lists tens of thousands of clones, about nine tenths of them singletons. The CDR3 sequence is 13 residues long. Germline V gene lookup returns CDR1 MNHNY and CDR2 SVGAGI (reference sequence). The trim removed 7 bases at V and 5 bases at J, leaving 7 bases unmatched. This clonotype was sampled from an adult with an advanced solid tumor such as melanoma, head and neck, liver or kidney cancer. V is TRBV6-6 and J is TRBJ2-7; 8 positions agree with TRBD2. Sequenced here: CD4+ or CD8+ T cells sorted from blood, sampled in a trial of the OX40 agonist ivuxolimab. The CDR3 loop is CASTKGLDNEQYF. For the CDR3, the DNA is TGTGCCAGCACTAAGGGACTAGACAACGAGCAGTACTTC.